The clone carrying this T cell receptor beta chain was picked up many times. Researchers took RNA transcripts and amplified TCR beta CDR3 regions from them. HTBI-primed first-round RT-PCR preceded second-round multiplex PCR. A single record per CDR3 protein comes from TCRdb applying MiXCR to the multiplex PCR reads. The repertoire holds 620,000 or so distinct CDR3 sequences, with 22% as singletons. CDR3 length equals 11 residues. V gave up 3 bases and J gave up 8 bases, with 7 bases separating them. The PBMC fraction was derived from about 10 ml of fresh peripheral blood. These data come from a study of Graves' ophthalmopathy and Graves' hyperthyroidism.

The receptor was isolated from a woman between 18 and 29 years old with stable Graves' hyperthyroidism. Some clones in this sample may be carry-over from other donors' samples. The chain recombines TRBV12-3 or TRBV12-4 with TRBJ2-5; D is undetermined. Sequencing was done on a sample of peripheral blood. In DNA form, the CDR3 reads TGTGCCAGCAGTTTTGAGAGAACCCAGTACTTC. Its translation: CASSFERTQYF.